This T cell receptor beta chain was captured in a study of vaccination effects on CD4 cells after COVID-19. Study at large: After the second dose, samples were taken at median day 72.

Worth noting for this clone: Its antigen is still unknown.

Generated by immunoSEQ multiplex PCR, the TCRdb table keeps only in-frame clones and is missing some. The table lists 75,000 to 100,000 clones, around 77% of them singletons, with around 1% in the top ten. This CDR3 is built from 14 residues. The trim removed 6 bases at V and 5 bases at J, leaving 4 bases unmatched. Per germline, CDR1 MNHEY and CDR2 SVGAGI. In the ViraFEST assay, antigen-specific CD4+ clonotypes were identified by expansion after peptide-pool stimulation. Researchers isolated CD4+ T cells once ten to eleven days of culture had elapsed. Every participant took two doses of the BNT162b2 or mRNA-1273 vaccine. The study, taken as a whole, reports: Late post-vaccination, clones induced by infection and those induced by vaccine underwent marked clonal contraction.

The material sequenced was CD4+ T cells from PBMCs cultured with HCoV-OC43 spike peptides, taken after COVID-19 vaccination. The subset: HCoV-OC43 spike overlapping peptide pool stimulation. This clonotype originated in a human donor who received a COVID-19 vaccine. The chain carries TRBV6-5 and TRBJ1-5, with 10 bases lining up with TRBD1. For the CDR3, the DNA is TGTGCCAGCAGCACCGGACAGGGGGATCAGCCCCAGCATTTT. Protein sequence: CASSTGQGDQPQHF.